Sequencing of this TCR beta chain was carried out in a study of T-cell memory formation after mild COVID-19. At the level of the study: Largely donor-specific TCR clusters were found.

From germline, CDR1 is SEHNR and CDR2 FQNEAQ (reference sequence). V lost 5 bases to trimming and J lost 1 base, with 11 bases between them. The CDR3 contains 14 residues. Using constant-segment primers, 5'RACE produced TCR alpha and TCR beta cDNA libraries carrying sample barcodes and UMIs. TCRdb re-called the 5' RACE reads through MiXCR, storing one row per CDR3 protein. Of a few hundred thousand distinct CDR3 sequences in the sample, approximately 16% are singletons; the top ten hold about 22%. This clonotype was counted between two and nine times. The sequenced material came from PBMCs or a T cell subset sorted from them (not recorded which). V gene TRBV7-9 combines with J gene TRBJ1-1; D might be TRBD1 (6 bases). The TCR was taken from a man aged 18 to 29 who had mild COVID-19 (a few samples of this study predate the infection). Cell type and time point are not known. The CDR3, as DNA: TGTGCCAGCAGCCCTACGGGACAGAACACTGAAGCTTTCTTT. This codes for CASSPTGQNTEAFF.